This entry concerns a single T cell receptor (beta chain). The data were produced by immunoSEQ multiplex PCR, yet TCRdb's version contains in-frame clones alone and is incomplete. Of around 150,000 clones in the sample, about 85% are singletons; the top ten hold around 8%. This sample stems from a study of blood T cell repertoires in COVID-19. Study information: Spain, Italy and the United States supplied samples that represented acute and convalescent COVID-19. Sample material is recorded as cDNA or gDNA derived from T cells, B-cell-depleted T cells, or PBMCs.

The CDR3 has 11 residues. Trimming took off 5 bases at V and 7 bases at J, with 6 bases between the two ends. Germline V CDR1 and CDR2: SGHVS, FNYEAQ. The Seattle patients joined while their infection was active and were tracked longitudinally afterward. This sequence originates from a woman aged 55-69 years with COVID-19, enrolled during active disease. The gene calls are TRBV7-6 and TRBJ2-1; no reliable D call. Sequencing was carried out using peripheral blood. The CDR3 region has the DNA TGTGCCAGCAGCACCCGGAATGAGCAGTTCTTC. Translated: CASSTRNEQFF.